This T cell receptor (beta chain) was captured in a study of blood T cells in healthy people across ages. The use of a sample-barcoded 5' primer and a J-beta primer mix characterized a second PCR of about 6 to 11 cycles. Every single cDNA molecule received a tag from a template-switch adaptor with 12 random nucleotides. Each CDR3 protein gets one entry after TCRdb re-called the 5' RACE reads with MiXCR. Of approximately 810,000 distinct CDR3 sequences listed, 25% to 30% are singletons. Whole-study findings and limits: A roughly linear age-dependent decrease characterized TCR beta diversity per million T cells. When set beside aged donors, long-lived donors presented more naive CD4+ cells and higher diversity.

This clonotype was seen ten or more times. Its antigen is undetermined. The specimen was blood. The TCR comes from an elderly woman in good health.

The CDR3 DNA sequence: TGTGCCAGCAGCGTAGGACTAGCGGTGTATCAAGAGACCCAGTACTTC. This translates into CASSVGLAVYQETQYF. The chain is built from TRBV21-1 and TRBJ2-5; the table's D call, TRBD2, has no DNA check behind it. TRBV21-1 is classified as a pseudogene. CDR3 length: 16 amino acids.